The entry below describes one TCR beta chain. The source of the sample is a study of blood T cell repertoires in COVID-19. As for the study in general: Sites in the United States, Italy and Spain provided acute and convalescent COVID-19 samples. T cells, B-cell-depleted T cells, or PBMCs supplied cDNA or gDNA.

The CDR3 totals 14 residues. CDR1 is KGHSY, CDR2 FQNENV, per germline. The ends were cut back, 4 bases at V and 10 bases at J, with 17 bases in the middle. Original processing notes: Nucleated cell number was recorded as an estimate derived from reference gene primer amplification. Some clones are missing from TCRdb's copy, which holds only in-frame ones; the method was immunoSEQ multiplex PCR. Clonal size and the V and J genes are those of that table, whereas D and trimming came from the DNA. The sample yields about 93,000 clones, under 90% seen once. The genes are TRBV16 and TRBJ2-1; the D gene is possibly TRBD2 (5 bases). The source of this sequence is a human donor with active COVID-19. The donor label of this sample is uncertain. The source material was peripheral blood. CDR3 sequence reads: CASSPHGGAGEQFF. CDR3 coding DNA: TGTGCCAGCAGCCCACATGGCGGCGCGGGCGAGCAGTTCTTC. The full variable domain, its missing parts supplied by reference TRBV16 and TRBJ2-1, is GEEVAQTPKHLVRGEGQKAKLYCAPIKGHSYVFWYQQVLKNEFKFLISFQNENVFDETGMPKERFSAKCLPNSPCSLEIQATKLEDSAVYFCASSPHGGAGEQFFGPGTRLTVL.